This T cell receptor (beta chain) originates from a study of blood T cell repertoires in COVID-19. For the study at large: The samples span acute and convalescent COVID-19 from the United States, Italy and Spain. T cells, B-cell-depleted T cells, or PBMCs supplied cDNA or gDNA.

In the original analysis: Using reference gene primer amplification, nucleated cell counts were estimated. TCRdb's copy holds only in-frame clones and misses some; the assay was immunoSEQ multiplex PCR. The V and J calls and clone size were taken over from that table, and D and trimming were inferred from the DNA. Here the sample spans tens of thousands of clones, 84% being singletons. This sequence was found in a human donor in a cohort sampled during active COVID-19. Sequenced material: peripheral blood.

Here the CDR3 reads CASSDSGLKFSEAFF. In DNA form, the CDR3 reads TGTGCCAGCAGTGATTCGGGTCTAAAGTTTTCTGAAGCTTTCTTT. The J gene is TRBJ1-1, the V gene TRBV6-1; D ambiguous. The V gene lost 3 bases and the J gene lost 6 bases, with 17 bases spanning the gap. Germline V gene data show CDR1 as MNHNS and CDR2 as SASEGT. The CDR3 has 15 residues.